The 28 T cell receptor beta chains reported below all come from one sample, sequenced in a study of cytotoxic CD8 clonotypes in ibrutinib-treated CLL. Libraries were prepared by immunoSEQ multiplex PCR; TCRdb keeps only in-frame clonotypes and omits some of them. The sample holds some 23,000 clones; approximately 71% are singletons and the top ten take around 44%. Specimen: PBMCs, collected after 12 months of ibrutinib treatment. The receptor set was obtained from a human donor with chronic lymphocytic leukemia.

The chain's CDR3 is CASSQDLQGASYNSPLHF. CDR3 DNA: TGTGCCAGCAGCCAAGATCTACAGGGGGCTTCTTATAATTCACCCCTCCACTTT. This sequence joins TRBV4-2 and TRBJ1-6; 9 positions match TRBD1. Germline values: CDR1 LGHNA, CDR2 YNFKEQ. V dropped 0 bases and J dropped 4; count of bases not matched to a gene: 7. The CDR3 has 18 residues.

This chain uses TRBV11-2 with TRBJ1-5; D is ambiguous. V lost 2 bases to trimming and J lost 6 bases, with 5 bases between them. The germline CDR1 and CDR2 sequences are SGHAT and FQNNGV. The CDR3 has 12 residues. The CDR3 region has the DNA TGTGCCAGCAGCTTACTGGGTCAGCCCCAGCATTTT. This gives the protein CASSLLGQPQHF.

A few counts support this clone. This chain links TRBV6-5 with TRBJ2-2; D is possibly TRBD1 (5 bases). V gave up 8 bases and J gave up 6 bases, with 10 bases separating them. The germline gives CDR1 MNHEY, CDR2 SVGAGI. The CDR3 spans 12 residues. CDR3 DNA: TGTGCCAGCGGTCAGGGTGCCGGGGAGCTGTTTTTT. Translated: CASGQGAGELFF.

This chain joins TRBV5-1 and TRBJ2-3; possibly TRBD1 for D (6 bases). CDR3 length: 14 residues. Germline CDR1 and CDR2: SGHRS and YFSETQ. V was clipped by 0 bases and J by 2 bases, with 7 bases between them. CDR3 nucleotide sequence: TGCGCCAGCAGCTTGGCGGGACACACAGATACGCAGTATTTT. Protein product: CASSLAGHTDTQYF.

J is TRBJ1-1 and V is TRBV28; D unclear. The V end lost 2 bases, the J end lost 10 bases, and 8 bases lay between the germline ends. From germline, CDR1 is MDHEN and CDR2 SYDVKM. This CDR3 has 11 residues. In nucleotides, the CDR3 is TGTGCCAGCAGTTTAGAGGAGGTAGCTTTCTTT. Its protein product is CASSLEEVAFF.

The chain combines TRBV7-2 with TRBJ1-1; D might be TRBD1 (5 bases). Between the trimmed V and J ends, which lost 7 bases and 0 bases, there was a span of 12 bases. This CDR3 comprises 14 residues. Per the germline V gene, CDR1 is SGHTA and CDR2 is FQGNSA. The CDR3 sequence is CASTSGTVNTEAFF. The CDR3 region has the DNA TGTGCCAGCACCTCCGGGACGGTGAACACTGAAGCTTTCTTT.

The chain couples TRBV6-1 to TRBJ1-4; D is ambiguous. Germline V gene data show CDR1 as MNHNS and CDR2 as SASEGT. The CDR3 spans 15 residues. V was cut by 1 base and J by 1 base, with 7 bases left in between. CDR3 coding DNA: TGTGCCAGCAGTGAAGATGGGTTAACTAATGAAAAACTGTTTTTT. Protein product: CASSEDGLTNEKLFF.

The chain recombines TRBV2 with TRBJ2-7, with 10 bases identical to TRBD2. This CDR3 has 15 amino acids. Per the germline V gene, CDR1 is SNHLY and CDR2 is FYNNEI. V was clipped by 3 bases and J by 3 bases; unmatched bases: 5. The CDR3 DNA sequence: TGTGCCAGCAGTGATTGGGCTAGCGGGGGCTACGAGCAGTACTTC. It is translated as CASSDWASGGYEQYF.

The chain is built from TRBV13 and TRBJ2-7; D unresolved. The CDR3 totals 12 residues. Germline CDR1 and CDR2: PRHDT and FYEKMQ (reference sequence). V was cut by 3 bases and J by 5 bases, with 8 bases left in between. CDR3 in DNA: TGTGCCAGCAGCTTGGCATACAACGAGCAGTACTTC. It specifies CASSLAYNEQYF.

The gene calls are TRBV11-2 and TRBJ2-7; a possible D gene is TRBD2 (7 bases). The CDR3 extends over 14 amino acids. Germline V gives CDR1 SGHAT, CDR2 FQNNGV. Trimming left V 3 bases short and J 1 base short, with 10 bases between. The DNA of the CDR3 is TGTGCCAGCAGCTTTGGGGGGGCATCCTACGAGCAGTACTTC. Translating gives CASSFGGASYEQYF.

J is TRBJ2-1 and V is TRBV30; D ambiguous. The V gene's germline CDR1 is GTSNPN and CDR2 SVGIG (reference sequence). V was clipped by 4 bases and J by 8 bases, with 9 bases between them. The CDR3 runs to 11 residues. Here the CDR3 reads CAWTQSDEQFF. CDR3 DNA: TGTGCCTGGACCCAATCTGATGAGCAGTTCTTC.

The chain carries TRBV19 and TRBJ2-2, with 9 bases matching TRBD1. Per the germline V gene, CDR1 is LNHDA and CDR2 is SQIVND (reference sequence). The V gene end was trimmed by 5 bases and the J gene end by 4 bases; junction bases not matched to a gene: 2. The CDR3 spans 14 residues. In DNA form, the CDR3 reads TGTGCCAGTAGTCGGACAGGGGCCACCGGGGAGCTGTTTTTT. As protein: CASSRTGATGELFF.

The CDR3 coding sequence is TGTGCCAGCAGCGTAGTGCCGGCGGGGGATACGCAGTATTTT. This codes for CASSVVPAGDTQYF. The V gene is TRBV9, the J gene TRBJ2-3, with D perhaps matching TRBD2 (6 bases). This CDR3 contains 14 residues. Germline CDR1 SGDLS, CDR2 YYNGEE. Trimming stripped 0 bases from V and 6 bases from J, with 11 bases between.

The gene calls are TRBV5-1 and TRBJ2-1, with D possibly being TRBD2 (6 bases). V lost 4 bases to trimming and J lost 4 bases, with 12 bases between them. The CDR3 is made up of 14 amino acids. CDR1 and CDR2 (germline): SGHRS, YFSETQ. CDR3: CASSGGDPYNEQFF. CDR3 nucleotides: TGCGCCAGCAGCGGAGGGGACCCTTACAATGAGCAGTTCTTC.

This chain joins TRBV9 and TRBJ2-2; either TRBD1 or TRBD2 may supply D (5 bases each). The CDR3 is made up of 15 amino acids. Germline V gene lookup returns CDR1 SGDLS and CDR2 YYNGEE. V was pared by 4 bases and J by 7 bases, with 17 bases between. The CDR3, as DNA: TGTGCCAGCAGCCCCCCGGGGCGCCATAGCGGGGAGCTGTTTTTT. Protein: CASSPPGRHSGELFF.

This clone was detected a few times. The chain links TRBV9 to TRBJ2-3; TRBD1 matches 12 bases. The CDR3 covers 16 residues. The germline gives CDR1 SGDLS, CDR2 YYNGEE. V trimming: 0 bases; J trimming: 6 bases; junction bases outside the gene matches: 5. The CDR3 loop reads CASSVVAGQGADTQYF. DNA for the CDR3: TGTGCCAGCAGCGTAGTGGCGGGACAGGGGGCGGATACGCAGTATTTT.

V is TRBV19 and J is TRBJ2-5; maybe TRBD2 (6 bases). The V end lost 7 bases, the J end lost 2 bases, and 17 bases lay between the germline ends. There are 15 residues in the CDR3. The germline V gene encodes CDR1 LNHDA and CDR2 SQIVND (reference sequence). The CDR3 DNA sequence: TGTGCCAGTAACCTCGGCGGGACTCGTCAAGAGACCCAGTACTTC. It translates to CASNLGGTRQETQYF.

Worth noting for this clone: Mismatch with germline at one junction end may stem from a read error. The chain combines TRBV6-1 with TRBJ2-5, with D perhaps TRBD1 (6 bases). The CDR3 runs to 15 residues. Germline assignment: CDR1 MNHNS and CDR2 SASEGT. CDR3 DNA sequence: TGTGCCAGCAGGGAAGGGCAGGGGTACCAAGAGACCCAGTACTTC. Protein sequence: CASREGQGYQETQYF.

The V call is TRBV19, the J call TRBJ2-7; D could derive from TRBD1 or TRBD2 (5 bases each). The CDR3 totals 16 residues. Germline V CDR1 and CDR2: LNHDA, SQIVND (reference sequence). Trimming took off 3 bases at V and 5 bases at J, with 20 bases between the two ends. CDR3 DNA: TGTGCCAGTAGTATGCTGCCAGGGACGCAGAGTAACGAGCAGTACTTC. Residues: CASSMLPGTQSNEQYF.

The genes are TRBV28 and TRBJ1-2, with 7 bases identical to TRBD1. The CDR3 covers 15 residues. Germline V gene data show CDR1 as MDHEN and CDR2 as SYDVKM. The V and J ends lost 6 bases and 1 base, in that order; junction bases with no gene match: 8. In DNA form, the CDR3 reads TGTGCCAGCAGAGGGGTCAGGGGGATTAACTATGGCTACACCTTC. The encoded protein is CASRGVRGINYGYTF.

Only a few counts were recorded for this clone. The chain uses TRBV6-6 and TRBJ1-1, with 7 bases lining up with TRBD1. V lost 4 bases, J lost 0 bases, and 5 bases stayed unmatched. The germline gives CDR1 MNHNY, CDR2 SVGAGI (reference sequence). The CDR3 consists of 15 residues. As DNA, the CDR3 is TGTGCCAGCAGTTTCAAGACAGGGATGAACACTGAAGCTTTCTTT. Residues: CASSFKTGMNTEAFF.

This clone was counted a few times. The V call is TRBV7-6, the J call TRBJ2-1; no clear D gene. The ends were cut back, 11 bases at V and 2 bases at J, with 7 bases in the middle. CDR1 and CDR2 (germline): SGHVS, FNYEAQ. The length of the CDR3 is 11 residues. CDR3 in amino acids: CASSAYNEQFF. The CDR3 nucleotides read TGTGCCTCCTCCGCCTACAATGAGCAGTTCTTC.

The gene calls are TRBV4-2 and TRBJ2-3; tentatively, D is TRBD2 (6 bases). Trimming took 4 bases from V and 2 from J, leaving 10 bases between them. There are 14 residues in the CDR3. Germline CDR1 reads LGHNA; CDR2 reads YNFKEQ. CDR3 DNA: TGTGCCAGCAGCCGATCGGGGGACACAGATACGCAGTATTTT. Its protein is CASSRSGDTDTQYF.

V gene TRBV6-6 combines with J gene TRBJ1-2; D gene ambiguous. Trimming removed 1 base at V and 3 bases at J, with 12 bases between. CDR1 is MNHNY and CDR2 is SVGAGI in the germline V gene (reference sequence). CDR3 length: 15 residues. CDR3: CASSYYPGYDYGYTF. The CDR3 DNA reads TGTGCCAGCAGTTACTACCCGGGGTACGACTATGGCTACACCTTC.

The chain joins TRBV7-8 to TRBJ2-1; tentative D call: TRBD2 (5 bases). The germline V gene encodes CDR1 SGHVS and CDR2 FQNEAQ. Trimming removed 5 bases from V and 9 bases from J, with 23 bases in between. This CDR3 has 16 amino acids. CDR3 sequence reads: CASSPHVRGRDSEQFF. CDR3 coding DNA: TGTGCCAGCAGCCCACACGTTCGGGGAAGGGATAGTGAGCAGTTCTTC.

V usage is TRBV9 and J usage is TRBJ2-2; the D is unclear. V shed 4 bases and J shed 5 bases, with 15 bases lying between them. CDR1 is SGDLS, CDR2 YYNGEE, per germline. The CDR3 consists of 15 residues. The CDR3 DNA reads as TGTGCCAGCAGCCCCCGGTGGTCTGGGACCGGGGAGCTGTTTTTT. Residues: CASSPRWSGTGELFF.

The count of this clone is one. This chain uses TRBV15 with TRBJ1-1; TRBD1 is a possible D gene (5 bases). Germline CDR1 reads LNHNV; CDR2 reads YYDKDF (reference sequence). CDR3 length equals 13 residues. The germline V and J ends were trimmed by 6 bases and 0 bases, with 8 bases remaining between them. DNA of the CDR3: TGTGCCACCAGACGGGGGATGAACACTGAAGCTTTCTTT. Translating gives CATRRGMNTEAFF.

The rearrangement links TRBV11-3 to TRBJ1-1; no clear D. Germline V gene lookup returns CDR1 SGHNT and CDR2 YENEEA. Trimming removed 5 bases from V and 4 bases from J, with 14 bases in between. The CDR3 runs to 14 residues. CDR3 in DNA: TGTGCCAGCAGCAGAGGCAGCTTGAGCACTGAAGCTTTCTTT. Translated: CASSRGSLSTEAFF.